The T cell receptor beta chain under discussion was sequenced for a study of T cells after yellow fever vaccination. Broader study findings: At around 96% for CD4 and about 87% for CD8, most primary-vaccination clones showed up again after the booster.

Making TCR cDNA involved 5'RACE template switching, which added UMIs and a universal primer site. TCRdb re-called the 5' RACE reads with MiXCR, one entry per CDR3 protein. The data hold about 320,000 distinct CDR3 sequences, with roughly an eighth observed a single time. The CDR3 sequence is 13 residues long. The V end was cut by 6 bases, the J end by 3 bases, with 14 bases between. CDR1 is SQVTM and CDR2 is ANQGSEA in the germline V gene. This clonotype was recorded at least ten times. Its antigen is undetermined. The clonotype originates from a man between 18 and 35 years old who received the YFV17D yellow fever vaccine. The material was CD4+ T cells sorted from PBMCs, obtained 15 days after the yellow fever booster vaccination. The chain is built from TRBV29-1 and TRBJ1-1; no clear D. Written as DNA, the CDR3 is TGCAGCGTCGCCTCACCTCAGTACACTGAAGCTTTCTTT. It is translated as CSVASPQYTEAFF. The full variable domain, in which reference TRBV29-1 and TRBJ1-1 provide the parts outside the CDR3, is SAVISQKPSRDICQRGTSLTIQCQVDSQVTMMFWYRQQPGQSLTLIATANQGSEATYESGFVIDKFPISRPNLTFSTLTVSNMSPEDSSIYLCSVASPQYTEAFFGQGTRLTVV.